This T cell receptor beta chain is from a study of shared clonotypes between healthy human individuals. Looked up from germline, CDR1 is MNHNY and CDR2 is SVGAGI (reference sequence). Trimming took 3 bases from V and 5 from J, leaving 10 bases between them. The CDR3 runs to 14 residues. Naive-designated CD8 cells lacked CD45RO, were positively enriched for CCR7, and omitted terminally differentiated effector memory CD45RA+ cells. Assay used: immunoSEQ multiplex PCR; TCRdb lists only in-frame clones, some missing. The table includes millions of clones, about 92% detected once. Sequences were obtained from naive CD8+ T cells from PBMCs. The J gene is TRBJ1-4, the V gene TRBV6-6; weak D call: TRBD1 (5 bases). This sequence originates from a man younger than 35 in good health. Some clones in this sample may be carry-over from other donors' samples. The CDR3 reads CASSYSGRNEKLFF. CDR3 DNA: TGTGCCAGCAGTTATTCAGGGAGGAATGAAAAACTGTTTTTT.